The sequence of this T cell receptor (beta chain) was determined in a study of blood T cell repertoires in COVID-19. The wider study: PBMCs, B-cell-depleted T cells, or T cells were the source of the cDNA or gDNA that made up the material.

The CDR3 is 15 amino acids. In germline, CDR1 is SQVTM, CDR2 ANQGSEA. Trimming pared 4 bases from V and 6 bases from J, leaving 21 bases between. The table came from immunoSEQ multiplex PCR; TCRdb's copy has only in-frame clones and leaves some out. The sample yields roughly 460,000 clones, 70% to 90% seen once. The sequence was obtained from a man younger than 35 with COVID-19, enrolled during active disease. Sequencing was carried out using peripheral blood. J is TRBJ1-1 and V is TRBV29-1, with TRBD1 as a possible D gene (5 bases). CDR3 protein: CSVGGRHSAAAEAFF. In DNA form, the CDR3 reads TGCAGCGTTGGGGGCCGGCACTCGGCCGCCGCTGAAGCTTTCTTT. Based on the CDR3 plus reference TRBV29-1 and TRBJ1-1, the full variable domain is SAVISQKPSRDICQRGTSLTIQCQVDSQVTMMFWYRQQPGQSLTLIATANQGSEATYESGFVIDKFPISRPNLTFSTLTVSNMSPEDSSIYLCSVGGRHSAAAEAFFGQGTRLTVV.